This T cell receptor beta chain originates from a study of vaccination effects on CD4 cells after COVID-19. With the ViraFEST assay, the study expanded antigen-specific CD4+ T cells using viral peptide pools, then sequenced them. An approximately ten-day culture period preceded the isolation of CD4+ T cells. PCR confirmed that the person was infected with SARS-CoV-2 between March and December 2020. Note on this clone: Its antigen is as yet unknown. One end of the junction fails to match germline, which may point to a read error.

The table came from immunoSEQ multiplex PCR; TCRdb's copy has only in-frame clones and leaves some out. The table records some 56,000 clones, under 80% of them present only once. The CDR3 spans 16 residues. Germline V lookup: CDR1 SGHNT, CDR2 YENEEA. Sequences were derived from CD4+ T cells from PBMCs cultured with HIV peptides, sampled before COVID-19 vaccination. Documented subset: HIV-1 Nef peptide pool negative control/reference culture. The TCR originated in a human donor who had a prior SARS-CoV-2 infection. The chain links TRBV11-3 to TRBJ2-2, with D perhaps TRBD2 (6 bases). This chain's CDR3 is CASSYPPGEDTGELFF. DNA for the CDR3: TGTGCCAGCAGCTATCCCCCGGGGGAGGACACCGGTGAGCTGTTTTTT.